The clone carrying this TCR beta chain occurred a few times. As yet, its antigen is unknown. This sample is part of a study of blood T cells in healthy people across ages. Points from the study as a whole: Any changes in expanded clonotypes were possibly confounded, as donor CMV status remained unknown.

V lost 5 bases and J lost 5, with 13 bases in between. The CDR3 has 12 residues. CDR1 and CDR2 (germline): SQVTM, ANQGSEA. A second PCR, run for roughly 7 to 11 cycles, used a sample-barcoded 5' primer plus a J-beta primer mix. TCRdb recomputed calls from the 5' RACE reads with MiXCR, one row per CDR3 protein. The profile covers around 820,000 distinct CDR3 sequences, with 20% to 30% appearing a single time and under 4% taken by the ten largest. These records were also assigned to another study, of T cells of mothers and their children.

The chain links TRBV29-1 to TRBJ2-7, with D perhaps matching TRBD1 (5 bases). The clonotype was recovered from a boy under 18 in good health. The sample consisted of blood. The CDR3 spells CSVSTVGDEQYF. CDR3 sequence (DNA): TGCAGCGTTTCCACGGTAGGGGACGAGCAGTACTTC.